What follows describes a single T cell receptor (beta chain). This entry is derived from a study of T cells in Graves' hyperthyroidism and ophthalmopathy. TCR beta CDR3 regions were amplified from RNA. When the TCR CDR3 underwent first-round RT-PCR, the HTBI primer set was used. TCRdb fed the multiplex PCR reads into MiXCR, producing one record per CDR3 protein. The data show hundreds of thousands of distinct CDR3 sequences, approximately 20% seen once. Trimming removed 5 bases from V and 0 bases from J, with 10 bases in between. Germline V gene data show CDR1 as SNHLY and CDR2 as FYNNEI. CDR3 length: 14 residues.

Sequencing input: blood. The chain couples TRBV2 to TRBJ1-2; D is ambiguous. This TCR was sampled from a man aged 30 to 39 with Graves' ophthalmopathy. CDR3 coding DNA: TGTGCCAGCAGTAGAGTCATATCTAACTATGGCTACACCTTC. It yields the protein CASSRVISNYGYTF.